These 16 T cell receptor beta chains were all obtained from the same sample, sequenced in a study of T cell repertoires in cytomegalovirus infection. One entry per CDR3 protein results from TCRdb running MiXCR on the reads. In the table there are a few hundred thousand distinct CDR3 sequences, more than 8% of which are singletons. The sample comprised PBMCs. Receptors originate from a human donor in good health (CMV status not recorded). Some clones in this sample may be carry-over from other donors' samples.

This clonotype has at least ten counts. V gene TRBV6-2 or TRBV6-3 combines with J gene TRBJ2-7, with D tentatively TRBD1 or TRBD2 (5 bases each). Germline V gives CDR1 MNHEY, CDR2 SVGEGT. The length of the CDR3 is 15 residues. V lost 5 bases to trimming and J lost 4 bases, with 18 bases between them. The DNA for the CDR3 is TGTGCCAGCAGTGAGGGGTTGGGTCGAGGATACGAGCAGTACTTC. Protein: CASSEGLGRGYEQYF.

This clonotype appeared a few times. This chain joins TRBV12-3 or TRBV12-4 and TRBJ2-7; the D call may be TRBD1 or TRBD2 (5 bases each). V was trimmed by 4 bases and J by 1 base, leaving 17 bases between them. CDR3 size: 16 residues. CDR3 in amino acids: CASSSRGIARSYEQYF. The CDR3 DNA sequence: TGTGCCAGCAGTTCAAGGGGAATAGCGAGATCCTACGAGCAGTACTTC.

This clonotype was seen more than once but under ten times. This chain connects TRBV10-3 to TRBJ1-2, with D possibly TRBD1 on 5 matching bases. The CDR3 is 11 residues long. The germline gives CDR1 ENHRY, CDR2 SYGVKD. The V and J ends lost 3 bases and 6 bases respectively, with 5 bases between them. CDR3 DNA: TGTGCCATCAGTGACAGGGATGGCTACACCTTC. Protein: CAISDRDGYTF.

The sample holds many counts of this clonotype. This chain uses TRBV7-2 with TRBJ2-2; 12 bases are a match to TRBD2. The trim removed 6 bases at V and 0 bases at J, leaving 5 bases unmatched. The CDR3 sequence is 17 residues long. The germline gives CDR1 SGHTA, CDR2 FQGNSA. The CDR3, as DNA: TGTGCCAGCAGTTCTAGCGGGGGGGCTCCGAACACCGGGGAGCTGTTTTTT. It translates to CASSSSGGAPNTGELFF.

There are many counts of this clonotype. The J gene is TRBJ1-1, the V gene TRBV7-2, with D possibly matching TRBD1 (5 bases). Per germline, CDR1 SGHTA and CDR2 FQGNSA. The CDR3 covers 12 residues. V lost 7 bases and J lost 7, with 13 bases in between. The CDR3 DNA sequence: TGTGCCAGCACTTCTTCGACAGATGAAGCTTTCTTT. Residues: CASTSSTDEAFF. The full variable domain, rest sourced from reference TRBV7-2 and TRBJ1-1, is GAGVSQSPSNKVTEKGKDVELRCDPISGHTALYWYRQSLGQGLEFLIYFQGNSAPDKSGLPSDRFSAERTGGSVSTLTIQRTQQEDSAVYLCASTSSTDEAFFGQGTRLTVV.

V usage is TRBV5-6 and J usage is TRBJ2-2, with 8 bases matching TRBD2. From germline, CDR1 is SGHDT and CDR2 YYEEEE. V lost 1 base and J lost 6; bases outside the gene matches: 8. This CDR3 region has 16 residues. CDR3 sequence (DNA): TGTGCCAGCAGCTTGATGGGGGGACTAGGGGCCGGGGAGCTGTTTTTT. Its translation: CASSLMGGLGAGELFF.

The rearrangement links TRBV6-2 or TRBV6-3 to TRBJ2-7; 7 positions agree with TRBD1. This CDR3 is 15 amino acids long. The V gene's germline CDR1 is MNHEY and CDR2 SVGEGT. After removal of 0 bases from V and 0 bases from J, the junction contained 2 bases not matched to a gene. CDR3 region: CASSYSRGPSYEQYF. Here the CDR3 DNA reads TGTGCCAGCAGTTACTCGAGGGGGCCCTCCTACGAGCAGTACTTC.

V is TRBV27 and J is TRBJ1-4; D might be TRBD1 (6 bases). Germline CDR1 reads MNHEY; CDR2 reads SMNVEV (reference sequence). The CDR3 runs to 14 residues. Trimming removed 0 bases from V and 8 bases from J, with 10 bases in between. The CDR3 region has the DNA TGTGCCAGCAGTTTATCGGGACATGAGGAAAAACTGTTTTTT. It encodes CASSLSGHEEKLFF.

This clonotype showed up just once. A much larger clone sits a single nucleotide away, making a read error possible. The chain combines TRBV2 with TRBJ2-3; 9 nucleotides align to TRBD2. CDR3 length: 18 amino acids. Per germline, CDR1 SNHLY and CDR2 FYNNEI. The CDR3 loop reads CVSSEGAQAGGITDTQYF. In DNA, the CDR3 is TGTGTCAGCAGTGAAGGGGCTCAAGCGGGGGGCATCACAGATACGCAGTATTTT.

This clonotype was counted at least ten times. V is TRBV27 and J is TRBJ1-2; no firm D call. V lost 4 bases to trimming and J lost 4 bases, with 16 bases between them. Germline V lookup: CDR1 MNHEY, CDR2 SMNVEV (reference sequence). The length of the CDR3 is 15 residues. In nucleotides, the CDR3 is TGTGCCAGCAGTTCTGCCGCGATAGGGTCCTATGGCTACACCTTC. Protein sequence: CASSSAAIGSYGYTF.

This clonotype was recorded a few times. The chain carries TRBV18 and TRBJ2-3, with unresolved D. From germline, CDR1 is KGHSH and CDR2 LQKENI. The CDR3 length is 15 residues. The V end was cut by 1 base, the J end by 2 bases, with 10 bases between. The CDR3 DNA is TGTGCCAGCTCACCACTCGACATAACCACAGATACGCAGTATTTT. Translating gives CASSPLDITTDTQYF.

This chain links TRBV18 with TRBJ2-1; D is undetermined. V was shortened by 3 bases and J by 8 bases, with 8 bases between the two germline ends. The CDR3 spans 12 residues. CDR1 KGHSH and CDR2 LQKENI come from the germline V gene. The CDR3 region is CASSPTKHEQFF. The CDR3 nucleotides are TGTGCCAGCTCACCGACAAAGCATGAGCAGTTCTTC.

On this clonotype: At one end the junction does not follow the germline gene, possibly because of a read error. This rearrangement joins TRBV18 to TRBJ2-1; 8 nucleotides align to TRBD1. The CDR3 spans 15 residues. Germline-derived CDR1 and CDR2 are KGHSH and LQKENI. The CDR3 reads CASSPPGQGYNVQFF. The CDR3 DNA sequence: TGTGCCAGCTCACCACCTGGACAGGGCTACAATGTGCAGTTCTTC.

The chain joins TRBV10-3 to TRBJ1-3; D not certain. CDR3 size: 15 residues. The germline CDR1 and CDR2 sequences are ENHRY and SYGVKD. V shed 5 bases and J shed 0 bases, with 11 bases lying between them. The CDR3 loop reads CAISSPVNSGNTIYF. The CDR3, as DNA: TGTGCCATCAGTAGCCCCGTGAACTCTGGAAACACCATATATTTT.

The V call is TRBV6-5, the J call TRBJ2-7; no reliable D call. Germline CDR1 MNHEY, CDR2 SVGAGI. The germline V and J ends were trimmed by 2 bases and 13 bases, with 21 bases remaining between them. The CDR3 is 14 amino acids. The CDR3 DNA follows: TGTGCCAGCAGTTACCAAATGCAACGAGCCCTCTTATACTTC. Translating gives CASSYQMQRALLYF.

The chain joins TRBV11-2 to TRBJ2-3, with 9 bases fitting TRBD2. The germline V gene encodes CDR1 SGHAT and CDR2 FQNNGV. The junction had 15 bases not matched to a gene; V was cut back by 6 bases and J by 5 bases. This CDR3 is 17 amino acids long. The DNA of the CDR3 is TGTGCCAGCAGTTTTACCCCGGCGGGAGGGCCTGGAGATACGCAGTATTTT. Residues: CASSFTPAGGPGDTQYF.